This paragraph reports one T cell receptor beta chain. Which antigen it targets is not known. One base away there is no much larger clone; base qualities are not given. Using the deep immunoSEQ assay, TCR CDR3 regions were amplified from genomic DNA by multiplex PCR. For each cell subset, the extracted genomic DNA was distributed evenly across all wells of several immunoSEQ 96-well plates, and each plate served as one replicate. Each replicate PCR for sorted subsets received about 200 ng genomic DNA, equal to roughly 33,000 T cell genomes. Purified libraries were measured with a Qubit 3.0 fluorometer, size-checked on a Bioanalyzer 2100, and measured again with the KAPA Library Quantification kit. Each immunoSEQ 96-well plate was sequenced on its own single-read 150-cycle Illumina NextSeq 550 flow cell. The original pipeline was this. The immunoSEQ output contained only junctional sequences without quality scores, so filtering could not match that applied to full-length reads. Sequences were annotated with PyIR, a Python wrapper for IgBLAST v1.9, and V/J genes and CDR3 were assigned using IMGT germline references. Reads were filtered out if the reads had weak V/J assignments (E-value above 1e-6), no CDR3, stop codons, out-of-frame junctions, or ambiguous translated residues. V3J clonotypes were defined by identical inferred V gene, J gene, and CDR3 amino acid sequence. To compute the percentage overlap between repertoires, the number of shared unique clonotypes was divided by the size of the smaller repertoire. Three approaches were used to assess repertoire richness: RTK rarefaction, the Chao1 estimator, and Recon v2.1 estimates of unobserved clonotypes. For all TCRbeta clonotypes obtained by the gDNA method from four donors, generation probabilities were computed with OLGA. Drawn from immuneACCESS, this table holds only the in-frame rearrangements with V and J called that TCRdb kept. Clones are partly lost; checked studies trace under half to an unresolved V gene and leave the rest unexplained. V, J and clone size were drawn from that table, and D and trimming were deduced from the DNA. The sample table holds more than 2,000,000 clones, of which 80% to 95% were seen once. Clones ranked in the top ten supply 0.39% of the sample.

V and J lose 0 bases and 3 bases, and a span of 18 bases separates them. Taken from the germline V gene, the CDR1 and CDR2 loops are KGHSH and LQKENI. The CDR3, from cysteine to phenylalanine, totals 17 residues. The entry retains the CDR3 DNA only, 51 bases that are in frame from base 1. The sample belongs to a study of shared clonotypes between healthy human individuals (TCRdb year 2020). Notes on the research overall: Three men and a couple of women, aged 18 to 49 years, made up the cohort. Libraries were prepared and TCR repertoires were sequenced by different laboratories using diverse techniques, in order to increase sequencing depth and limit assay-specific biases. Blood TCR repertoires of four to six healthy adults were deeply sequenced to estimate repertoire size and the extent of clonotype sharing between individuals. Per donor, leukapheresis produced somewhere between about 0.85 and 8.9 billion PBMCs. For each donor, three plates each were used for CD4 naive and CD4 memory, two plates were used for CD8 naive, and one plate was used for CD8 memory. Study-wide conclusions, independent of this receptor: Sampling was limited to blood, and TCR repertoires in tissue likely differ from TCR repertoires in blood. Pairwise subsampling led to the expectation that sequencing depth would affect the degree of clonotype sharing among donors. Across a few donors, around 5% of naive CD4, approximately 3.5% of naive CD8, approximately 2.5% of memory CD4, and approximately 0.42% of memory CD8 clonotypes were shared. Naive subsets generally had larger estimated clonotype richness than memory subsets did. Because the study included a small number of donors, the genetic and exposure-history diversity represented was limited. Incomplete sequencing was indicated by rarefaction of sorted-subset datasets, despite the large sequencing depth. Clonotypes shared by all four sorted-subset donors showed higher generation probabilities than non-shared clonotypes.

The donors were healthy, HIV-negative adults with no recently reported acute infections or vaccinations. All donors were Caucasian adults living in Nashville, Tennessee, USA. Magnetic negative selection was used to enrich CD4+ T cells, after which naive cells were positively selected on CD45RA and the negative fraction became the memory subset. Blood was collected by leukapheresis, and PBMCs were isolated by Ficoll-Histopaque density gradient centrifugation and then cryopreserved in liquid nitrogen vapor phase. Purity and quantity of every magnetically sorted T cell population were checked by analytical flow cytometry. From each sorted fraction, genomic DNA was isolated and quantified by UV absorbance on a Nanodrop 2000c.

This TCR was sampled from a man aged 18 to 30 in good health. Some clones in this sample may be carry-over from other donors' samples. This chain joins TRBV18 to TRBJ2-7; 5 matching bases give a weak D call of TRBD1. Sequencing was performed on naive CD4+ T cells from PBMCs. Explained via the paper, the cell subset or site label denotes: CD45RA+ positively selected. The base sequence is TGTGCCAGCTCACCACCTTATAGTCAGGGTTTCCTCTACGAGCAGTACTTC. This yields the protein CASSPPYSQGFLYEQYF.